These 13 T cell receptor beta chains share one sample of origin, sequenced in a study of CD8 T cells in Susac syndrome. After extraction with the RNeasy kit, roughly 0.5 to 1 ug of the RNA was reverse transcribed using random hexamers. Using its own MiXCR run on the immunoSEQ multiplex PCR reads, TCRdb lists one record per CDR3 protein. Of about 440,000 distinct CDR3 sequences listed, more than 80% were seen once; the top ten hold roughly 0.11%. The sample consisted of CD8+ T cells from PBMCs. The receptors were sampled from a human donor with multiple sclerosis.

This clonotype was counted between two and nine times. The CDR3 loop is CASSFVGTGELFF. DNA for the CDR3: TGTGCCAGCAGTTTCGTGGGTACCGGGGAGCTGTTTTTT. The chain is built from TRBV12-3 or TRBV12-4 and TRBJ2-2; D remains ambiguous. The length of the CDR3 is 13 residues. Deletions cut 3 bases from V and 5 bases from J, with 7 bases between.

V gene TRBV18 combines with J gene TRBJ2-5; no clear D gene. V dropped 3 bases and J dropped 2 bases, with 10 bases sitting between them. The CDR3 contains 14 residues. From germline, CDR1 is KGHSH and CDR2 LQKENI. The CDR3, as DNA: TGTGCCAGCTCACCCCGCAGATGGCAAGAGACCCAGTACTTC. This sequence encodes CASSPRRWQETQYF.

This clonotype was seen a single time. The chain combines TRBV7-2 with TRBJ2-1, with 9 bases identical to TRBD1. Unmatched junction bases numbered 7, after V lost 3 bases and J lost 7 bases. Germline CDR1 and CDR2: SGHTA and FQGNSA. The CDR3 totals 15 residues. The CDR3 region has the DNA TGTGCCAGCAGCTTGGGACAGGGACCTTGGAATGAGCAGTTCTTC. Translating gives CASSLGQGPWNEQFF.

J is TRBJ2-1 and V is TRBV27; D is perhaps TRBD1 (6 bases). The CDR3 is 11 amino acids. V was shortened by 7 bases and J by 6 bases, with 7 bases between the two germline ends. Per germline, CDR1 MNHEY and CDR2 SMNVEV (reference sequence). The CDR3 region is CASIGGNEQFF. CDR3 in DNA: TGTGCCAGCATAGGGGGCAATGAGCAGTTCTTC.

Only one count was recorded for this clonotype. The rearrangement links TRBV3-1 to TRBJ2-7; D not resolved. The length of the CDR3 is 12 residues. V was cut by 4 bases and J by 3 bases, with 7 bases left in between. Per the germline V gene, CDR1 is LGHDT and CDR2 is YNNKEL (reference sequence). Written as DNA, the CDR3 is TGTGCCAGCAGCCGCATGAACTACGAGCAGTACTTC. Translation: CASSRMNYEQYF.

This clonotype was seen only once. The chain recombines TRBV20-1 with TRBJ1-1, with 10 bases that match TRBD1. The CDR3 covers 13 residues. With 5 bases clipped from V and 8 bases from J, the junction kept 8 bases outside the gene matches. In germline, CDR1 is DFQATT, CDR2 SNEGSKA (reference sequence). The CDR3 sequence is CSAPDRGQGEAFF. The DNA of the CDR3 is TGCAGTGCTCCTGACAGGGGGCAAGGGGAAGCTTTCTTT.

The rearrangement joins TRBV5-6 to TRBJ2-1, with 10 bases identical to TRBD1. After removal of 8 bases from V and 5 bases from J, the junction contained 4 bases not matched to a gene. Germline lookup yields CDR1 SGHDT and CDR2 YYEEEE. The CDR3 spans 13 residues. The CDR3 region is CASGQGVHNEQFF. In nucleotides, the CDR3 is TGTGCCAGTGGACAGGGGGTCCACAATGAGCAGTTCTTC.

This clonotype was seen a handful of times. This sequence joins TRBV4-2 and TRBJ1-1; D call uncertain. Germline CDR1 LGHNA, CDR2 YNFKEQ. The CDR3 runs 11 residues. Trimming stripped 1 base from V and 4 bases from J, with 1 base between. The CDR3 loop is CASSQATEAFF. CDR3 DNA: TGTGCCAGCAGCCAAGCCACTGAAGCTTTCTTT.

Only a few counts were recorded for this clonotype. V gene TRBV4-1 combines with J gene TRBJ2-7; no reliable D call. V was trimmed by 6 bases and J by 0 bases, leaving 9 bases between them. Germline CDR1 and CDR2: MGHRA and YSYEKL. The CDR3 sequence is 13 residues long. CDR3 sequence reads: CASSQAPSYEQYF. CDR3 sequence (DNA): TGCGCCAGCAGTCAGGCCCCCTCCTACGAGCAGTACTTC.

The chain joins TRBV20-1 to TRBJ2-7; TRBD2 aligns across 11 bases. Germline V gene data show CDR1 as DFQATT and CDR2 as SNEGSKA (reference sequence). The V gene end was trimmed by 7 bases and the J gene end by 1 base; junction bases not matched to a gene: 3. The CDR3 has 13 residues. CDR3 coding DNA: TGCAGTGTGACTAGCGGGGCTTCCTACGAGCAGTACTTC. This sequence encodes CSVTSGASYEQYF.

The rearrangement joins TRBV5-1 to TRBJ2-1; 13 bases are shared with TRBD2. The junction had 13 bases not matched to a gene; V was cut back by 3 bases and J by 7 bases. From germline, CDR1 is SGHRS and CDR2 YFSETQ. This CDR3 has 18 amino acids. CDR3 nucleotide sequence: TGCGCCAGCAGCTACGGACTAGCGGGAGACCTGGGACAGAATGAGCAGTTCTTC. This sequence encodes CASSYGLAGDLGQNEQFF.

The chain uses TRBV7-2 and TRBJ2-3; the D call may be TRBD1 or TRBD2 (5 bases each). Deletions cut 5 bases from V and 6 bases from J, with 27 bases between. The CDR3 consists of 18 residues. Germline CDR1 is SGHTA and CDR2 is FQGNSA. DNA for the CDR3: TGTGCCAGCAGCCCGCTGGCATGGGGGTTCCTTCCGAATGATACGCAGTATTTT. This gives the protein CASSPLAWGFLPNDTQYF.

This chain links TRBV19 with TRBJ1-1; D call uncertain. V lost 4 bases and J 3 bases, leaving 15 bases between the germline ends. The CDR3 totals 15 residues. Germline CDR1 LNHDA, CDR2 SQIVND (reference sequence). The CDR3 DNA sequence: TGTGCCAGTAGTACCCGACCGGAAGGGTACACTGAAGCTTTCTTT. Protein sequence: CASSTRPEGYTEAFF.